The entry that follows covers one TCR beta chain sequence. The specificity of this receptor is unknown. Base-call qualities are not available, and no considerably larger clone is one nucleotide away. The sample originates from a study of blood T cell repertoires in COVID-19 (dated by TCRdb to the early 2020s). Background on the whole study: Samples covering the acute and convalescent phases of COVID-19 were provided by collaborators in the United States, Italy and Spain. Where available, HLA class I and class II types were obtained from metadata supplied by the sample provider rather than from assay-based typing. The sample metadata nearly always contained a de-identified subject ID, COVID-19 status, age in years and sex. The dataset comprised deeply sampled blood TCRbeta repertoires from subjects exposed to, actively infected with, or recovered from COVID-19. The prospective study material was composed of cDNA or gDNA derived from T cells, B-cell-depleted T cells, or PBMCs. The samples were drawn from the first 160 participants of the ongoing ImmuneRACE study and from 950 to 1,500 subjects provided by 6 global collaborators. A freely available public database, intended as a resource for researchers studying the immune response to SARS-CoV-2, is where the repertoires were released.

Broad study findings and their caveats: The quantity of clinical and demographic metadata differed by source and by participant and was supplied without curation.

TCRbeta CDR3 regions were amplified from genomic DNA by means of the immunoSEQ Assay, a bias-controlled multiplex PCR. On the authors' methods: The number of nucleated cells in each sample was estimated by amplification of reference gene primers within the assay. To quantify the absolute abundance of each unique TCRbeta CDR3 rearrangement, sequence reads were collapsed and filtered. For each sample, productive Simpson clonality was calculated as the square root of Simpson's diversity index across productive rearrangements. The source is immuneACCESS, and TCRdb retained only in-frame sequences with V and J called. Part of the clones is not carried over; for the studies checked, unresolved V genes explain less than half of this, and the remainder is unexplained. For V, J and clone size, that table is used; D and trimming come from the DNA. The sample contains some 230,000 clones, 70% to 85% of them found a single time. The ten largest account for approximately 15% of the sample.

Participants in the prospective study were enrolled through a virtual design, were aged roughly 18 to 90 years, and lived in fewer than 30 United States geographic areas. In the prospective study, cohorts were assigned on the basis of participant-reported clinical history obtained from a screening survey and a study questionnaire. For ImmuneRACE Cohort 3, a participant was defined as recovered based on two consecutive negative NP/OP PCR tests, clearance by a healthcare professional, or resolution of symptoms. Each participant in the prospective study had whole blood, serum and a nasopharyngeal or oropharyngeal swab collected by mobile phlebotomists. Prospective study participants could optionally give additional blood draws and questionnaires over an approximately 2-month period. Prospective study blood samples were shipped either frozen or at room temperature before DNA extraction. The TCR originated in a man aged 40-55 years who had recovered from COVID-19. Sequencing used PBMCs or T cells enriched from blood (not recorded which).

The CDR3 protein is CASSGGQTYNSPLHF. Here is the DNA: TGTGCCAGCAGTGGGGGACAGACCTATAATTCACCCCTCCACTTT. The V and J genes are TRBV27 and TRBJ1-6, with 7 bases matching TRBD1. CDR1 and CDR2 were assigned from the germline V gene (reference sequence) as MNHEY and SMNVEV. The cysteine opens and the phenylalanine closes a CDR3 of 15 amino acids. CDR3 DNA only is kept here, 45 bases in frame from base 1. V is pruned by 5 bases and J by 2 bases, leaving 3 bases of the junction without a gene match.